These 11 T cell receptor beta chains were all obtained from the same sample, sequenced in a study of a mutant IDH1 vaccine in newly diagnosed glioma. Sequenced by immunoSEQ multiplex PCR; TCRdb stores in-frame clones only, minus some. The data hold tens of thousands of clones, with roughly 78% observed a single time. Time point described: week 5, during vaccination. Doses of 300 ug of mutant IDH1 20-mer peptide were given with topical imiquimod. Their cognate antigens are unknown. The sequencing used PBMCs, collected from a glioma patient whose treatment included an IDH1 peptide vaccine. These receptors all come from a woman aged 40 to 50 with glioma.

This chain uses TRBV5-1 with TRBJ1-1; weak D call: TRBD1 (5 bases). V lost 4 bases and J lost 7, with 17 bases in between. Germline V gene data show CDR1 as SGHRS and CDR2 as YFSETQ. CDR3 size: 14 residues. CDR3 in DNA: TGCGCCAGCAGCACCCAATCACAGGTCTTTGAAGCTTTCTTT. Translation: CASSTQSQVFEAFF.

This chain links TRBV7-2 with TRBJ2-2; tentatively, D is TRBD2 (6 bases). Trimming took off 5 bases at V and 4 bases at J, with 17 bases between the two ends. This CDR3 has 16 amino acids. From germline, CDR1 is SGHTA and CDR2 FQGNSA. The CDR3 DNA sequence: TGTGCCAGCAGCCAACTCGGGGGTTGGACCACCGGGGAGCTGTTTTTT. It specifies CASSQLGGWTTGELFF.

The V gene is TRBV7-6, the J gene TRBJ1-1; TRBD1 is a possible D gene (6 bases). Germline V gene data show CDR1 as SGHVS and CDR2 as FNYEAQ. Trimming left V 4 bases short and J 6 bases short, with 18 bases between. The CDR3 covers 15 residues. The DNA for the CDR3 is TGTGCCAGCAGCTACCGAGGGGGGCTCGACGCTGAAGCTTTCTTT. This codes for CASSYRGGLDAEAFF.

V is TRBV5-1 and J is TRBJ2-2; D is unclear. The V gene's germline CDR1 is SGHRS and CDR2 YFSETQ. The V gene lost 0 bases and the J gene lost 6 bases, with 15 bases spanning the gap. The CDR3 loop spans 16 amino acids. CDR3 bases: TGCGCCAGCAGCTTGGCCGCGGTTCTGAAGGCCGGGGAGCTGTTTTTT. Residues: CASSLAAVLKAGELFF.

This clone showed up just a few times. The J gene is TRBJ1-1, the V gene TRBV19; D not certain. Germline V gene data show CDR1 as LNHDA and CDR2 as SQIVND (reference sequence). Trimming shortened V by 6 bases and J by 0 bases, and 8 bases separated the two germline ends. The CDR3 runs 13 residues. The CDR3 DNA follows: TGTGCCAGTAGCCCCAGGATGAACACTGAAGCTTTCTTT. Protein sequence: CASSPRMNTEAFF. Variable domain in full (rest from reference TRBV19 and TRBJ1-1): DGGITQSPKYLFRKEGQNVTLSCEQNLNHDAMYWYRQDPGQGLRLIYYSQIVNDFQKGDIAEGYSVSREKKESFPLTVTSAQKNPTAFYLCASSPRMNTEAFFGQGTRLTVV.

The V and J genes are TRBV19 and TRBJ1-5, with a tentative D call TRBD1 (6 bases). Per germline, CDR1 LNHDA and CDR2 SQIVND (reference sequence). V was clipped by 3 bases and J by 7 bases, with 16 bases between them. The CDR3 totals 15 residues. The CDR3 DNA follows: TGTGCCAGTAGTATCGGACAGACGAGGGGCCAGCCCCAGCATTTT. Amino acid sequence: CASSIGQTRGQPQHF.

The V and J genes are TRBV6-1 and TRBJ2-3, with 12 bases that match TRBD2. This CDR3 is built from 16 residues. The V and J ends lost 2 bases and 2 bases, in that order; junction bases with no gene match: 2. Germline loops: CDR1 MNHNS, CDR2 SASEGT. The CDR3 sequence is CASSETSGGPTDTQYF. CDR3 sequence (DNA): TGTGCCAGCAGTGAAACTAGCGGGGGGCCCACAGATACGCAGTATTTT.

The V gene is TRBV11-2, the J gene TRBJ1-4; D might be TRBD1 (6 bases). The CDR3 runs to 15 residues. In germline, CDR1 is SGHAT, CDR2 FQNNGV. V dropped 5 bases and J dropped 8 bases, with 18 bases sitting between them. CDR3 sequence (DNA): TGTGCCAGCAGCCAAGGGGCAGGGGAGGCGGAAAAACTGTTTTTT. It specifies CASSQGAGEAEKLFF. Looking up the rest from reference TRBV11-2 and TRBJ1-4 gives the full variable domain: EAGVAQSPRYKIIEKRQSVAFWCNPISGHATLYWYQQILGQGPKLLIQFQNNGVVDDSQLPKDRFSAERLKGVDSTLKIQPAKLEDSAVYLCASSQGAGEAEKLFFGSGTQLSVL.

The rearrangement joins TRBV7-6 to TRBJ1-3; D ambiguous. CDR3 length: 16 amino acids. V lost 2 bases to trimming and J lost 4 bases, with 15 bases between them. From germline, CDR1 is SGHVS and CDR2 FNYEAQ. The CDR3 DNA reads TGTGCCAGCAGCTTAAATAAGGAGGTACTCGGAAACACCATATATTTT. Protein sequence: CASSLNKEVLGNTIYF.

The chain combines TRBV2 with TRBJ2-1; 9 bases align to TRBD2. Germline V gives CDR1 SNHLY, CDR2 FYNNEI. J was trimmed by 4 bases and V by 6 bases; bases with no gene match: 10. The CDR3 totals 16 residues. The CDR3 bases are TGTGCCAGCAGCCGTTCGCGGGGGGGTCGGTACAATGAGCAGTTCTTC. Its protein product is CASSRSRGGRYNEQFF.

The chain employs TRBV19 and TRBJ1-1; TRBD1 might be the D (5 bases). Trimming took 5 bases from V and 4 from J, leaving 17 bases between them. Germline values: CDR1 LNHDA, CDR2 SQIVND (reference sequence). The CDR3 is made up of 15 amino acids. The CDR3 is CASSGSRQGGTEAFF. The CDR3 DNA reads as TGTGCCAGTAGTGGCTCAAGGCAGGGAGGCACTGAAGCTTTCTTT.